Below are 7 T cell receptor beta chains sequenced from a single sample in a study of human T cells and chemical hapten exposure. Time point indicated: pre-sensitization, week 0. As to treatment: therapeutic diphenylcyclopropenone sensitization with weekly scalp DPC. Total RNA came from unfractionated whole blood. TCRdb analysed the RACE reads with MiXCR anew, one entry per CDR3 protein. The repertoire has roughly 50,000 distinct CDR3 sequences, 9.6% of them found once; the top ten carry 8.5% to 10%. The sample consisted of whole blood, taken in connection with sensitization to the hapten diphenylcyclopropenone (DPC). The receptor source for this set is a young woman with alopecia areata. Some clones in this sample may be carry-over from other donors' samples.

This clonotype was observed at least ten times. The CDR3 loop is CASRNSRQGDGYTF. Here the CDR3 DNA reads TGTGCCAGCAGAAACTCCAGGCAGGGGGATGGCTACACCTTC. V gene TRBV6-5 combines with J gene TRBJ1-2; 7 nucleotides agree with TRBD1. Germline assignment: CDR1 MNHEY and CDR2 SVGAGI. There are 14 residues in the CDR3. With V trimmed by 6 bases and J by 6 bases, 10 bases remained unmatched.

This clonotype was counted many times. V and J are TRBV12-3 or TRBV12-4 and TRBJ1-2, with D uncertain. V lost 3 bases to trimming and J lost 6 bases, with 8 bases between them. The CDR3 extends over 12 amino acids. CDR3 protein: CASSFGGNGYTF. In DNA, the CDR3 is TGTGCCAGCAGTTTCGGAGGGAATGGCTACACCTTC.

This clonotype was found many times. This rearrangement joins TRBV10-3 to TRBJ1-2; TRBD1 aligns across 7 bases. J was trimmed by 4 bases and V by 11 bases; bases with no gene match: 22. The CDR3 is made up of 17 amino acids. The germline gives CDR1 ENHRY, CDR2 SYGVKD. The CDR3 nucleotides are TGTGCCTCTCAGGGGGTATTGACGGCCCGGGACAGCTATGGCTACACCTTC. Translated: CASQGVLTARDSYGYTF.

The CDR3 DNA reads TGTGCCAGCAGCTTAGTAATGGGACAGGGTTTTAGCAATCAGCCCCAGCATTTT. It specifies CASSLVMGQGFSNQPQHF. The genes are TRBV7-2 and TRBJ1-5; 9 positions agree with TRBD1. Trimming removed 1 base from V and 0 bases from J; junction bases left unmatched: 7. Per germline, CDR1 SGHTA and CDR2 FQGNSA. The CDR3 runs 18 residues. Drawing the rest from reference TRBV7-2 and TRBJ1-5, the complete variable domain is GAGVSQSPSNKVTEKGKDVELRCDPISGHTALYWYRQSLGQGLEFLIYFQGNSAPDKSGLPSDRFSAERTGGSVSTLTIQRTQQEDSAVYLCASSLVMGQGFSNQPQHFGDGTRLSIL.

This clonotype has a count of ten or more. V is TRBV29-1 and J is TRBJ1-2, with 7 bases aligning to TRBD1. CDR1 is SQVTM and CDR2 is ANQGSEA in the germline V gene. V dropped 1 base and J dropped 5; count of bases not matched to a gene: 4. The CDR3 runs to 13 residues. The CDR3 is CSVEGQGEYGYTF. For the CDR3, the DNA is TGCAGCGTTGAAGGGCAGGGGGAGTATGGCTACACCTTC.

The rearrangement uses TRBV15 and TRBJ2-5; D might be TRBD2 (5 bases). The ends were cut back, 1 base at V and 2 bases at J, with 14 bases in the middle. The germline V gene has CDR1 LNHNV and CDR2 YYDKDF (reference sequence). The CDR3 has 16 amino acids. CDR3 bases: TGTGCCACCAGCAGAGGGACCAGCGGAGGACAAGAGACCCAGTACTTC. Its translation is CATSRGTSGGQETQYF.

This clonotype was counted at least ten times. The chain employs TRBV7-2 and TRBJ1-1, with D possibly TRBD1 on 5 matching bases. V was pared by 0 bases and J by 1 base, with 6 bases between. Germline V lookup: CDR1 SGHTA, CDR2 FQGNSA. The CDR3 extends over 14 amino acids. CDR3 in DNA: TGTGCCAGCAGCTTAGCTGGGGGGAACACTGAAGCTTTCTTT. This sequence encodes CASSLAGGNTEAFF.